This TCR beta chain was sequenced in a study of cytomegalovirus exposure and HLA in healthy donors. The PCR used 60 Vbeta and 13 Jbeta primers. Clones were sequenced by immunoSEQ multiplex PCR, and TCRdb holds only the in-frame ones, with some missing. The repertoire holds 140,000 to 150,000 clones, roughly 75% seen once, with about 2.9% in the top ten. V was shortened by 8 bases and J by 5 bases, with 12 bases between the two germline ends. The CDR3 is 12 residues long. Germline CDR1 is MDHEN and CDR2 is SYDVKM. As concerns this clone: Its antigen is undetermined.

Overall study results and limits: More clonal expansion characterized HLA-associated TCR beta chains than equally common others in a later analysis. There was a cluster of highly shared sequence variants that was likely a sequencing artifact. Cytomegalovirus association was listed for 150 to 200 TCR beta chains.

Sequencing was done on a sample of PBMCs. The V and J genes are TRBV28 and TRBJ1-1; a possible D gene is TRBD1 (5 bases). The receptor was derived from a female donor in good health and CMV-seronegative. CDR3 DNA: TGTGCCAGCCGGCGGGGGGTAACTGAAGCTTTCTTT. Amino acid sequence: CASRRGVTEAFF.